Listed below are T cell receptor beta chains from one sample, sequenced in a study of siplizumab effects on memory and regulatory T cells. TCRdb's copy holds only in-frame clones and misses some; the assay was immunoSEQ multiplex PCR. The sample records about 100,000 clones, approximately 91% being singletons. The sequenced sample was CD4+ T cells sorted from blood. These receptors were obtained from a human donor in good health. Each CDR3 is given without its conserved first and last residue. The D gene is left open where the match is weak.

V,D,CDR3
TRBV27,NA,ASSLGRTVATNEKLF
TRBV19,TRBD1,ASSLPGQGTGYT
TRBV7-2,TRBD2,ASSLAGSGGSYNEQF
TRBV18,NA,ASSPFIEYEQF
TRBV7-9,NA,ASSLARGISYEQY
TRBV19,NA,ASSPAGSWAEAF
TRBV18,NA,ASSPLAGQGGQETQY
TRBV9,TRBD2,ASSGSGGRETQY
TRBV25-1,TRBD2,ASSSGGAYIDTQY
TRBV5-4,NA,ASSLAGRQNTEAF
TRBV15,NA,ATSTTGLTDNSPLH
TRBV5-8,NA,ASSLGQLPYNEKLF
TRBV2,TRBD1,ASMGRDRAGNEQF
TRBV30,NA,AWNRGTDTQY
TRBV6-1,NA,ASLRGGNQPQH
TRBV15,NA,ATSRDLTDYGYT
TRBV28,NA,ASSLTGDTQY
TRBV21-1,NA,ASSRMGRAKRQPQH
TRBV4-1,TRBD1,ASSQLGRGTGDLVGYT
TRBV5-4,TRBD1,ASSLDRGLGNTIY
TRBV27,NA,ASSPLPTANYGYT
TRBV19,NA,ASRSKARTHEQY
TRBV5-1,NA,ASSAQGSSYEQY
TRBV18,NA,ASSPLSGGGTEAF
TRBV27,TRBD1,ASSFEQGAGEQY
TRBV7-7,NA,ASSLSAGAAGDTQY
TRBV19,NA,ASSMNTEAF
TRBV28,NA,ATQRGVNYGYT
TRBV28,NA,ASSTGIIRYEQY
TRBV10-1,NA,ASSPNSYEQY
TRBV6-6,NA,ASSPGSSYNEKQF
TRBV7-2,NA,ASSLVKDPIY
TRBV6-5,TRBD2,ASSNPSGGGDEQY
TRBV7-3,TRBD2,ASSMGLAGLETQY
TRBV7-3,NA,ASSPLSGTGELF
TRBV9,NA,ASSRYLGSETQY
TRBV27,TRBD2,ASSLSGSAGGRTGELF
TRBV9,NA,ASSPQSGEITYNSPLH
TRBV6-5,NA,ASRTPGSYEQY
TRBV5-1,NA,ASSGPPFVFEQF
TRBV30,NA,AWSVSGGAQGEQY
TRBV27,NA,ASSFGPGGLSSSPLH
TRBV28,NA,ASSLGRSEKLF
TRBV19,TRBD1,ASSRGTAQNSPLH
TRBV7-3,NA,ASSLIGHDTQY
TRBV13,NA,ASSPLRTVNTEAF
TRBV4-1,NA,ASSPWGVSYNEQF
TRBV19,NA,ASSIRDTNQPQH
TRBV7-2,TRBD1,ASSGRTGNSPLH
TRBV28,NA,ASREGDQPQH
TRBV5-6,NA,ASSLDGGTSGNTIY
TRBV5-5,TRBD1,ASSPQGQLNQPQH
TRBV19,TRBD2,ASSTFASGVLQY